The clone carrying this T cell receptor beta chain was seen once. Its antigen remains unknown. The sample originates from a study of cytomegalovirus exposure and HLA in healthy donors. Whole-study results and caveats: Some V segments could not be told apart, so they were left out, TRBV6-2 and TRBV6-3 among them.

Both 60 Vbeta primers and 13 Jbeta primers went into the PCR. TCRdb's copy holds only in-frame clones and misses some; the assay was immunoSEQ multiplex PCR. The profile shows 150,000 to 200,000 clones, roughly nine tenths of them singletons. Germline assignment: CDR1 GTSNPN and CDR2 SVGIG (reference sequence). V was cut by 2 bases and J by 5 bases, with 13 bases left in between. The CDR3 contains 14 residues. This receptor was obtained from a girl under three years old in good health and CMV-seronegative. The specimen sequenced was PBMCs. V and J are TRBV30 and TRBJ1-5, with a tentative D call TRBD1 (6 bases). CDR3 amino acids: CAWSLDSLDQPQHF. The CDR3 DNA reads as TGTGCCTGGAGTTTGGACAGCCTAGATCAGCCCCAGCATTTT.